These T cell receptor beta chains were read from a single sample in a study of CD8+ T cells in alopecia areata. This table comes from immunoSEQ multiplex PCR, and its TCRdb copy is limited to in-frame clones, with some not included. The sample lists under 20,000 clones, about 70% occurring once. The specimen was skin, collected at week 0. The receptors derive from a human donor with alopecia areata. CDR3s include the opening cysteine and the closing phenylalanine or tryptophan. The order of the fields is CDR3 DNA, CDR3 protein, CDR3 length, J gene, V gene, clone size, D gene. The D gene is left open where the match is weak. The size of a clone is reported for some rows only, either as once, few or many, or as a class for expanded clones.

CDR3 DNA: TGTGCCAGCAGCTTAACAGGGGAAACGGCGGGCTATGGCTACACCTTC
CDR3 protein: CASSLTGETAGYGYTF
CDR3 length: 16
J gene: TRBJ1-2
V gene: TRBV4-1
clone size: -
D gene: TRBD1

CDR3 DNA: TGCGCCAGCAGCCGGGGCCCAGGAGGCTCCTACGAGCAGTACTTC
CDR3 protein: CASSRGPGGSYEQYF
CDR3 length: 15
J gene: TRBJ2-7
V gene: TRBV4-3
clone size: -
D gene: -

CDR3 DNA: TGTGCCAGCAGCGTAGCTGACAGCGGAGTGCTAGGAAATGAGCAGTTCTTC
CDR3 protein: CASSVADSGVLGNEQFF
CDR3 length: 17
J gene: TRBJ2-1
V gene: TRBV9
clone size: -
D gene: -

CDR3 DNA: TGTGCCAGCAGTTCGCTCGGGACAGGGGGTGAAAAACTGTTTTTT
CDR3 protein: CASSSLGTGGEKLFF
CDR3 length: 15
J gene: TRBJ1-4
V gene: TRBV27
clone size: -
D gene: TRBD1

CDR3 DNA: TGTGCCAGCAGCTTAAGGGGTGGGAAATCACCCCTCCACTTT
CDR3 protein: CASSLRGGKSPLHF
CDR3 length: 14
J gene: TRBJ1-6
V gene: TRBV5-6
clone size: -
D gene: -

CDR3 DNA: TGTGCCAGTAGTATAGACCACGGGTTTTCTGAAGCTTTCTTT
CDR3 protein: CASSIDHGFSEAFF
CDR3 length: 14
J gene: TRBJ1-1
V gene: TRBV19
clone size: -
D gene: -

CDR3 DNA: TGTGCCAGCTCTCCTATAGGGTCGAGGGAGGAAAAACTGTTTTTT
CDR3 protein: CASSPIGSREEKLFF
CDR3 length: 15
J gene: TRBJ1-4
V gene: TRBV13
clone size: -
D gene: -

CDR3 DNA: TGTGCCAGCAGCGTAGCTACGGGACAGGCCTACGAGCAGTACTTC
CDR3 protein: CASSVATGQAYEQYF
CDR3 length: 15
J gene: TRBJ2-7
V gene: TRBV9
clone size: -
D gene: TRBD1

CDR3 DNA: TGTGCCAGAACCTTAATTGGTCATGGCTACACCTTC
CDR3 protein: CARTLIGHGYTF
CDR3 length: 12
J gene: TRBJ1-2
V gene: TRBV7-4
clone size: few
D gene: -

CDR3 DNA: TGCAGCGTTGAGGGAGCGGGGGGCCCCACAGATACGCAGTATTTT
CDR3 protein: CSVEGAGGPTDTQYF
CDR3 length: 15
J gene: TRBJ2-3
V gene: TRBV29-1
clone size: -
D gene: TRBD2

CDR3 DNA: TGTGCCAGCAGCTCCGGACAGAAATTCACAGATACGCAGTATTTT
CDR3 protein: CASSSGQKFTDTQYF
CDR3 length: 15
J gene: TRBJ2-3
V gene: TRBV7-9
clone size: -
D gene: -